Shown below are 30 T cell receptor beta chains from a single sample sequenced in a study of Ad26.COV2.S vaccination and SARS-CoV-2 variants. Sequencing was performed with immunoSEQ multiplex PCR; in TCRdb, only in-frame clones are kept and a portion is missing. The table includes around 300,000 clones, approximately 90% detected once. Regarding treatment: roughly 18 received Ad26.COV2.S at low or high dose, single or two shots; several received placebo; per-sample allocation not given. Day 63 after the first vaccine or placebo injection was the time point for sampling. Source: peripheral blood, taken in a trial of Ad26.COV2.S vaccine versus placebo. All receptors come from a person between 18 and 65 years old who received the Ad26.COV2.S COVID-19 vaccine or a placebo.

This chain links TRBV3-1 (or the pseudogene TRBV3-2) with TRBJ2-6; 11 bases are shared with TRBD1. CDR1 LGHDT and CDR2 YNNKEL come from the germline V gene (reference sequence). This CDR3 region has 19 residues. The V and J ends lost 4 bases and 2 bases, in that order; junction bases with no gene match: 10. CDR3 sequence: CASSPIPGQGVAGANVLTF. The CDR3 nucleotides read TGTGCCAGCAGCCCCATCCCGGGACAGGGGGTGGCTGGGGCCAACGTCCTGACTTTC.

The genes are TRBV28 and TRBJ2-7, with 12 positions matching TRBD2. Germline-derived CDR1 and CDR2 are MDHEN and SYDVKM. The trim removed 3 bases at V and 1 base at J, leaving 10 bases unmatched. The CDR3 length is 18 residues. The CDR3 loop is CASSFPLAGGSVSYEQYF. Written as DNA, the CDR3 is TGTGCCAGCAGTTTCCCCCTAGCGGGAGGGTCCGTTTCCTACGAGCAGTACTTC. Full variable domain (remainder filled in from reference TRBV28 and TRBJ2-7): DVKVTQSSRYLVKRTGEKVFLECVQDMDHENMFWYRQDPGLGLRLIYFSYDVKMKEKGDIPEGYSVSREKKERFSLILESASTNQTSMYLCASSFPLAGGSVSYEQYFGPGTRLTVT.

The V call is TRBV2, the J call TRBJ2-1; 7 bases are a match to TRBD1. The CDR3 loop spans 14 amino acids. Losses at the gene ends were 8 bases for V and 7 bases for J; bases not matched to a gene: 11. Germline lookup yields CDR1 SNHLY and CDR2 FYNNEI. CDR3 sequence reads: CASLRLGQLNEQFF. CDR3 nucleotide sequence: TGTGCCAGCCTTCGACTGGGACAGCTAAATGAGCAGTTCTTC.

The chain links TRBV28 to TRBJ2-6; perhaps TRBD1 as D (5 bases). The germline CDR1 and CDR2 sequences are MDHEN and SYDVKM. With 5 bases removed from V and 0 bases from J, the gap between germline ends came to 14 bases. The CDR3 is made up of 17 amino acids. CDR3 sequence (DNA): TGTGCCAGCAGTACAACAGGAGCCTACTCTGGGGCCAACGTCCTGACTTTC. Translated: CASSTTGAYSGANVLTF. Full variable domain (outside the CDR3, taken from reference TRBV28 and TRBJ2-6): DVKVTQSSRYLVKRTGEKVFLECVQDMDHENMFWYRQDPGLGLRLIYFSYDVKMKEKGDIPEGYSVSREKKERFSLILESASTNQTSMYLCASSTTGAYSGANVLTFGAGSRLTVL.

This clone has more than one count but fewer than ten. V usage is TRBV5-6 and J usage is TRBJ2-7; D is unclear. There are 15 residues in the CDR3. Trimming took 2 bases from V and 3 from J, leaving 15 bases between them. CDR1 SGHDT and CDR2 YYEEEE come from the germline V gene. CDR3 protein: CASSFVGRSHYEQYF. CDR3 bases: TGTGCCAGCAGCTTCGTAGGGCGATCCCACTACGAGCAGTACTTC.

This clone was found once. The J gene is TRBJ2-7, the V gene TRBV6-5; D uncertain. Deletions cut 7 bases from V and 4 bases from J, with 5 bases between. The CDR3 is made up of 10 amino acids. CDR1 is MNHEY, CDR2 SVGAGI, per germline. The CDR3 loop is CASTNYEQYF. The DNA of the CDR3 is TGTGCCAGCACGAATTACGAGCAGTACTTC.

The chain uses TRBV15 and TRBJ1-5, with a weak D call TRBD1 (5 bases). The germline V gene has CDR1 LNHNV and CDR2 YYDKDF (reference sequence). The CDR3 covers 17 residues. Deletions cut 0 bases from V and 7 bases from J, with 19 bases between. CDR3 nucleotide sequence: TGTGCCACCAGCAGAGATCGACCCGCTTGGGGCGGCCAGCCCCAGCATTTT. Its protein is CATSRDRPAWGGQPQHF.

The chain recombines TRBV11-3 with TRBJ2-5, with 8 positions matching TRBD2. The V gene end was trimmed by 5 bases and the J gene end by 5 bases; junction bases not matched to a gene: 7. Per the germline V gene, CDR1 is SGHNT and CDR2 is YENEEA. The length of the CDR3 is 14 residues. The CDR3: CASSRPGLGETQYF. DNA of the CDR3: TGTGCCAGCAGCCGGCCGGGACTAGGGGAGACCCAGTACTTC.

V is TRBV30 and J is TRBJ1-2; TRBD1 matches 10 bases. Germline values: CDR1 GTSNPN, CDR2 SVGIG (reference sequence). The CDR3 length is 13 residues. V dropped 4 bases and J dropped 5; count of bases not matched to a gene: 4. CDR3 sequence (DNA): TGTGCCTGGACCAGGGACAGGGGTTATGGCTACACCTTC. Residues: CAWTRDRGYGYTF.

The chain links TRBV6-4 to TRBJ2-3; the match to TRBD1 covers 8 bases. The CDR3 is 16 amino acids. Trimming removed 0 bases from V and 2 bases from J; junction bases left unmatched: 4. The germline CDR1 and CDR2 sequences are MRHNA and SNTAGT. CDR3 DNA: TGTGCCAGCAGTGACTCGTCAGGGGGCTTCACAGATACGCAGTATTTT. Translated, it gives CASSDSSGGFTDTQYF.

J is TRBJ2-7 and V is TRBV19, with D possibly being TRBD2 (5 bases). The CDR3 runs to 15 residues. The germline gives CDR1 LNHDA, CDR2 SQIVND (reference sequence). The germline V and J ends were trimmed by 5 bases and 7 bases, with 21 bases remaining between them. The CDR3 sequence is CASSVPGSPSGEQYF. The CDR3 region has the DNA TGTGCCAGTAGTGTTCCGGGATCCCCTTCGGGAGAGCAGTACTTC.

The chain has TRBV6-5 and TRBJ1-1; unclear D gene. This CDR3 region has 16 residues. Trimming stripped 3 bases from V and 3 bases from J, with 17 bases between. Germline V gene data show CDR1 as MNHEY and CDR2 as SVGAGI. CDR3 bases: TGTGCCAGCAGTTATGGGGTGCTAATAAAAGACACTGAAGCTTTCTTT. This codes for CASSYGVLIKDTEAFF.

This chain connects TRBV3-1 (or the pseudogene TRBV3-2) to TRBJ1-2, with D uncertain. V was clipped by 1 base and J by 3 bases, with 12 bases between them. The germline CDR1 and CDR2 sequences are LGHDT and YNNKEL (reference sequence). This CDR3 contains 15 residues. CDR3 sequence reads: CASSQGRWQDYGYTF. CDR3 DNA: TGTGCCAGCAGCCAAGGGCGGTGGCAGGACTATGGCTACACCTTC.

The chain links TRBV28 to TRBJ1-5; D gene ambiguous. CDR3 length equals 13 residues. Trimming shortened V by 5 bases and J by 1 base, and 6 bases separated the two germline ends. Germline V gene data show CDR1 as MDHEN and CDR2 as SYDVKM. CDR3 DNA sequence: TGTGCCAGCAGTGGTGGAAGCAATCAGCCCCAGCATTTT. Amino acid sequence: CASSGGSNQPQHF.

This clone has only one observation. The J gene is TRBJ1-1, the V gene TRBV27; a weak D match, TRBD1 (6 bases). The CDR3 extends over 15 amino acids. Germline V gene data show CDR1 as MNHEY and CDR2 as SMNVEV (reference sequence). V lost 5 bases and J 3 bases, leaving 16 bases between the germline ends. The CDR3 DNA follows: TGTGCCAGCAGTCCCTCGAGAGGGGGGGACACTGAAGCTTTCTTT. Protein: CASSPSRGGDTEAFF.

This sequence joins TRBV18 and TRBJ2-7; 9 bases match TRBD1. V gave up 3 bases and J gave up 5 bases; unmatched junction bases: 11. Germline CDR1 is KGHSH and CDR2 is LQKENI. CDR3 length: 16 amino acids. The CDR3: CASSPAPGTGKDEQYF. In DNA, the CDR3 is TGTGCCAGCTCACCGGCTCCAGGGACAGGGAAGGACGAGCAGTACTTC.

This sequence joins TRBV6-1 and TRBJ1-2; D call uncertain. Germline CDR1 reads MNHNS; CDR2 reads SASEGT. This CDR3 has 14 residues. V lost 2 bases and J 4 bases, leaving 11 bases between the germline ends. CDR3 loop: CASSERNEIYGYTF. CDR3 sequence (DNA): TGTGCCAGCAGTGAAAGGAACGAAATCTATGGCTACACCTTC.

This clone was found many times. This chain connects TRBV5-1 to TRBJ2-7; D remains ambiguous. Germline assignment: CDR1 SGHRS and CDR2 YFSETQ. V was clipped by 0 bases and J by 1 base, with 5 bases between them. CDR3 size: 13 residues. The CDR3 protein is CASSLGYSYEQYF. The DNA of the CDR3 is TGCGCCAGCAGCTTGGGGTATTCCTACGAGCAGTACTTC.

The rearrangement uses TRBV25-1 and TRBJ1-3, with no clear D. The CDR3 extends over 17 amino acids. Trimming took off 4 bases at V and 1 base at J, with 17 bases between the two ends. Germline V gene sequence: CDR1 MGHDK, CDR2 SYGVNS. The CDR3 DNA reads as TGTGCCAGCAGTGCACCTTGGGGTACGGGTTCTGGAAACACCATATATTTT. Amino acid sequence: CASSAPWGTGSGNTIYF.

V gene TRBV28 combines with J gene TRBJ1-5, with a possible D match to TRBD1 (6 bases). From germline, CDR1 is MDHEN and CDR2 SYDVKM. Trimming removed 9 bases at V and 4 bases at J, with 13 bases between. The CDR3 is 13 residues long. In DNA form, the CDR3 reads TGTGCCAGAGGGGGAGGCATAAATCAGCCCCAGCATTTT. This encodes CARGGGINQPQHF.

The chain employs TRBV5-1 and TRBJ2-5, with 11 nucleotides matching TRBD2. Germline V gene sequence: CDR1 SGHRS, CDR2 YFSETQ. This CDR3 spans 16 amino acids. Losses at the gene ends were 4 bases for V and 1 base for J; bases not matched to a gene: 6. The CDR3 region has the DNA TGCGCCAGCAGCACGTCGACTAGCGGGGTCCAAGAGACCCAGTACTTC. Amino acids: CASSTSTSGVQETQYF.

The chain couples TRBV11-3 to TRBJ2-1, with 10 bases lining up with TRBD2. Looked up from germline, CDR1 is SGHNT and CDR2 is YENEEA. This CDR3 spans 14 amino acids. With V trimmed by 5 bases and J by 9 bases, 7 bases remained unmatched. The CDR3 spells CASSPQREGREQFF. The CDR3 DNA is TGTGCCAGCAGCCCTCAGCGGGAGGGCCGTGAGCAGTTCTTC.

The genes are TRBV4-1 and TRBJ1-5; tentatively, D is TRBD1 (6 bases). V was pared by 4 bases and J by 5 bases, with 12 bases between. Germline values: CDR1 MGHRA, CDR2 YSYEKL. The CDR3 covers 14 residues. The CDR3 sequence is CASSPGVGDQPQHF. The CDR3 region has the DNA TGCGCCAGCAGCCCAGGGGTTGGGGATCAGCCCCAGCATTTT.

The gene calls are TRBV4-2 and TRBJ2-2, with D uncertain. There are 14 residues in the CDR3. V was pared by 3 bases and J by 5 bases, with 10 bases between. Germline V gene sequence: CDR1 LGHNA, CDR2 YNFKEQ. The CDR3 nucleotides are TGTGCCAGCAGCCACGCCGGTAGGACCGGGGAGCTGTTTTTT. Translation gives CASSHAGRTGELFF.

The rearrangement joins TRBV20-1 to TRBJ2-7; D is uncertain. Trimming cost V 5 bases and J 5 bases, with 10 bases left between them. This CDR3 has 11 residues. Germline CDR1 DFQATT, CDR2 SNEGSKA (reference sequence). CDR3 sequence (DNA): TGCAGTGCTGCCCCCCTGGACGAGCAGTACTTC. It specifies CSAAPLDEQYF.

This clone was seen once. The genes are TRBV21-1 and TRBJ1-5. TRBV21-1 constitutes a pseudogene. This CDR3 has 16 amino acids. In DNA, the CDR3 is TGTGCCAGCAGCAAAAGGGGGGGAGGAAGCAATCAGCCCCAGCATTTT. Its translation is CASSKRGGGSNQPQHF.

V usage is TRBV28 and J usage is TRBJ2-6, with D hard to call. Germline loops: CDR1 MDHEN, CDR2 SYDVKM. This CDR3 has 13 residues. V dropped 7 bases and J dropped 6 bases, with 10 bases sitting between them. The CDR3 here is CASITPSANVLTF. CDR3 bases: TGTGCCAGCATAACCCCCTCGGCCAACGTCCTGACTTTC.

The genes are TRBV6-2 or TRBV6-3 and TRBJ2-7, with a tentative D call TRBD1 (6 bases). The V end lost 2 bases, the J end lost 5 bases, and 10 bases lay between the germline ends. This CDR3 has 13 residues. CDR1 MNHEY and CDR2 SVGEGT come from the germline V gene. DNA for the CDR3: TGTGCCAGCAGTTACAACAGGGTGAACGAGCAGTACTTC. Protein sequence: CASSYNRVNEQYF.

The J gene is TRBJ2-7, the V gene TRBV19; no reliable D call. Trimming stripped 5 bases from V and 0 bases from J, with 14 bases between. Germline CDR1 reads LNHDA; CDR2 reads SQIVND (reference sequence). The CDR3 spans 15 residues. CDR3 nucleotides: TGTGCCAGTAGTTATATCGCCGAGAGCTCCTACGAGCAGTACTTC. Residues: CASSYIAESSYEQYF.

The genes are TRBV27 and TRBJ2-3; possible D gene TRBD1, 5 bases. V was cut by 2 bases and J by 1 base, with 16 bases left in between. There are 17 residues in the CDR3. Germline CDR1 is MNHEY and CDR2 is SMNVEV (reference sequence). This CDR3 is CASSLVSPDSGTDTQYF. CDR3 DNA: TGTGCCAGCAGTTTAGTTTCCCCCGACAGTGGCACAGATACGCAGTATTTT.